The 14 T cell receptor beta chains given below trace back to one sample, sequenced in a study of Ad26.COV2.S vaccination and SARS-CoV-2 variants (dated by TCRdb to the early 2020s). What this sample's treatment or condition label stands for: some 20 received Ad26.COV2.S at low or high dose, single or two shots; roughly five received placebo; per-sample allocation not given. Repertoires of vaccine and placebo recipients were sequenced from samples collected on day 63 after the first injection. The library was made by the immunoSEQ multiplex PCR assay. In its TCRdb copy, this immuneACCESS table keeps in-frame sequences only and misses some clones. Where compared with another copy, unresolved V genes explain less than half of these, and the others have no known cause. This sample comprises some 480,000 clones, around 90% of them detected only once. The ten biggest clones cover more than 10% of the sample.

Here the sequenced sample was peripheral blood, taken in a trial of Ad26.COV2.S vaccine versus placebo. The source of these receptors is a person aged 18-60 years who received the Ad26.COV2.S COVID-19 vaccine or a placebo.

CDR3 DNA sequence: TGCGCCAGCAGCTTGGGTACAGGGAATCTTGCGGGCTACACCTTC. Its translation is CASSLGTGNLAGYTF. The rearrangement uses TRBV5-1 and TRBJ1-2; D is perhaps TRBD1 (6 bases). Germline V lookup: CDR1 SGHRS, CDR2 YFSETQ. Trimming stripped 0 bases from V and 8 bases from J, with 17 bases between. The CDR3 extends over 15 amino acids.

This clone showed up many times. The chain couples TRBV28 to TRBJ1-1, with no clear D. V was trimmed by 5 bases and J by 1 base, leaving 14 bases between them. This CDR3 spans 15 amino acids. Germline CDR1 and CDR2: MDHEN and SYDVKM. The CDR3 coding sequence is TGTGCCAGCAGTCCCGCTCCTTTAAAGAACACTGAAGCTTTCTTT. It translates to CASSPAPLKNTEAFF.

This chain links TRBV10-3 with TRBJ2-7; D may correspond to TRBD1 or TRBD2 (5 bases each). CDR1 and CDR2 (germline): ENHRY, SYGVKD. The CDR3 length is 13 residues. V dropped 4 bases and J dropped 5 bases, with 12 bases sitting between them. CDR3 sequence: CAISARRDDEQYF. The DNA of the CDR3 is TGTGCCATCAGTGCCCGAAGGGACGACGAGCAGTACTTC.

This chain uses TRBV20-1 with TRBJ1-2; D is ambiguous. The CDR3 runs to 11 residues. Germline lookup yields CDR1 DFQATT and CDR2 SNEGSKA (reference sequence). V was shortened by 6 bases and J by 8 bases, with 13 bases between the two germline ends. CDR3 in DNA: TGCAGTGCCTTCCGACGGGAAGGCTACACCTTC. Translating it yields CSAFRREGYTF.

This chain uses TRBV6-1 with TRBJ2-3; D not resolved. Germline lookup yields CDR1 MNHNS and CDR2 SASEGT. The V end was cut by 1 base, the J end by 4 bases, with 12 bases between. CDR3 length: 15 amino acids. CDR3: CASSEGLPPADTQYF. CDR3 sequence (DNA): TGTGCCAGCAGTGAAGGTCTCCCCCCAGCAGATACGCAGTATTTT.

This chain uses TRBV19 with TRBJ1-2, with D unresolved. Germline assignment: CDR1 LNHDA and CDR2 SQIVND (reference sequence). The CDR3 sequence is 16 residues long. V was trimmed by 6 bases and J by 0 bases, leaving 17 bases between them. This chain's CDR3 is CASSPPDSIPNYGYTF. CDR3 sequence (DNA): TGTGCCAGTAGCCCACCCGACTCAATACCTAACTATGGCTACACCTTC.

The chain carries TRBV6-6 and TRBJ1-4; no firm D call. The V end was cut by 5 bases, the J end by 8 bases, with 9 bases between. Germline V lookup: CDR1 MNHNY, CDR2 SVGAGI (reference sequence). The CDR3 runs 12 residues. The chain's CDR3 is CASSKTSEKLFF. The DNA of the CDR3 is TGTGCCAGCAGTAAGACGAGCGAAAAACTGTTTTTT.

The chain recombines TRBV7-9 with TRBJ2-5; D is possibly TRBD1 (6 bases). V was pared by 4 bases and J by 1 base, with 16 bases between. This CDR3 has 16 residues. Germline V CDR1 and CDR2: SEHNR, FQNEAQ (reference sequence). DNA for the CDR3: TGTGCCAGCAGCTCGTGGACAGCGAGCCGCCAAGAGACCCAGTACTTC. As protein: CASSSWTASRQETQYF.

The chain has TRBV2 and TRBJ2-2; 8 bases map to TRBD2. V lost 8 bases to trimming and J lost 6 bases; unmatched junction nucleotides: 8. Looked up from germline, CDR1 is SNHLY and CDR2 is FYNNEI. The CDR3 length is 14 residues. The chain's CDR3 is CASGETSAPGELFF. CDR3 nucleotide sequence: TGTGCCAGCGGGGAGACTAGCGCTCCCGGGGAGCTGTTTTTT.

The V and J genes are TRBV5-4 and TRBJ1-2; D possibly corresponds to TRBD1 (5 bases). The V and J ends lost 4 bases and 2 bases respectively, with 21 bases between them. This CDR3 is 17 amino acids long. Germline values: CDR1 SGHNT, CDR2 YYREEE (reference sequence). The CDR3 here is CASSPPKRQPFNYGYTF. CDR3 sequence (DNA): TGTGCCAGCAGCCCCCCCAAGCGACAGCCTTTCAACTATGGCTACACCTTC. The variable domain in full, with the rest retrieved from reference TRBV5-4 and TRBJ1-2, is ETGVTQSPTHLIKTRGQQVTLRCSSQSGHNTVSWYQQALGQGPQFIFQYYREEENGRGNFPPRFSGLQFPNYSSELNVNALELDDSALYLCASSPPKRQPFNYGYTFGSGTRLTVV.

V is TRBV5-5 and J is TRBJ2-2, with 10 bases lining up with TRBD2. In germline, CDR1 is SGHKS, CDR2 YYEKEE (reference sequence). V lost 4 bases, J lost 4 bases, and 7 bases stayed unmatched. The CDR3 is made up of 16 amino acids. Written as DNA, the CDR3 is TGTGCCAGCAGCCCACAAGCGGGAGGGATCACCGGGGAGCTGTTTTTT. Encoded protein: CASSPQAGGITGELFF.

The chain couples TRBV5-4 to TRBJ2-2; 7 bases are a match to TRBD2. This CDR3 is 17 amino acids long. V lost 4 bases to trimming and J lost 2 bases; unmatched junction nucleotides: 11. The germline V gene encodes CDR1 SGHNT and CDR2 YYREEE (reference sequence). The CDR3 loop is CASSPEQTSRNTGELFF. As DNA, the CDR3 is TGTGCCAGCAGCCCGGAACAGACTAGCCGAAACACCGGGGAGCTGTTTTTT.

This clone was seen a single time. The chain combines TRBV5-1 with TRBJ2-1, with 10 bases identical to TRBD1. Trimming cost V 7 bases and J 6 bases; bases outside gene matches: 13. The germline V gene encodes CDR1 SGHRS and CDR2 YFSETQ. The CDR3 extends over 16 amino acids. The chain's CDR3 is CASPPGQGFRANEQFF. CDR3 DNA sequence: TGCGCCAGCCCCCCGGGACAGGGGTTCAGGGCCAATGAGCAGTTCTTC. The whole variable domain, filled in from reference TRBV5-1 and TRBJ2-1, reads KAGVTQTPRYLIKTRGQQVTLSCSPISGHRSVSWYQQTPGQGLQFLFEYFSETQRNKGNFPGRFSGRQFSNSRSEMNVSTLELGDSALYLCASPPGQGFRANEQFFGPGTRLTVL.

The rearrangement joins TRBV7-6 to TRBJ1-6; D is possibly TRBD1 (5 bases). CDR1 and CDR2 (germline): SGHVS, FNYEAQ. The CDR3 is 14 residues long. The V end lost 3 bases, the J end lost 6 bases, and 9 bases lay between the germline ends. CDR3 in DNA: TGTGCCAGCAGCTTGGGGGGATCTAATTCACCCCTCCACTTT. It specifies CASSLGGSNSPLHF. The complete variable domain, with remaining parts taken from reference TRBV7-6 and TRBJ1-6, reads GAGVSQSPRYKVTKRGQDVALRCDPISGHVSLYWYRQALGQGPEFLTYFNYEAQQDKSGLPNDRFSAERPEGSISTLTIQRTEQRDSAMYRCASSLGGSNSPLHFGNGTRLTVT.